Detailed here is one TCR beta chain. The method was immunoSEQ multiplex PCR; TCRdb's version includes in-frame clones alone and lacks a portion of them. The sample holds 450,000 to 500,000 clones, approximately 91% seen once. The data are from a study of blood T cell repertoires in COVID-19. Background on the study: Acute and convalescent COVID-19 samples came from the United States, Italy and Spain.

The J segment lost 10 bases and the V segment lost 0 bases, leaving 9 bases of the junction unmatched. Per the germline V gene, CDR1 is SNHLY and CDR2 is FYNNEI. This CDR3 comprises 15 residues. This sequence joins TRBV2 and TRBJ2-1; 7 bases are a match to TRBD1. Sample: PBMCs or T cells enriched from blood (not recorded which). This clonotype was obtained from a woman in her sixties or seventies who had recovered from COVID-19. CDR3 bases: TGTGCCAGCAGTGAAGCCGAGACAGGGTTGTTGGAGCAGTTCTTC. It specifies CASSEAETGLLEQFF.